A single TCR beta chain is shown here with its context. No antigen is known for it. Germline and junction disagree at one end, which may indicate a read error. Ophthalmopathy patients were characterized by moderately to severely active disease, a Clinical Activity Score of at least 3, a NOSPECS grade of at least 4, and a disease duration under 3 months. Patients with other autoimmune diseases, uncontrolled infections, pregnancy or lactation were excluded from the study. Diagnosis was based on clinical symptoms, serum thyroxine, TRAb, thyroid ultrasound and orbital computed tomography. PBMCs were isolated from 10 ml of fresh peripheral blood by Ficoll-Paque density gradient centrifugation. Total RNA was extracted with Trizol reagent and quality-checked on an Agilent 2100 Bioanalyzer. Reading the germline V gene gives CDR1 SGHVS and CDR2 FNYEAQ. The CDR3 spans 15 residues, from the cysteine through the phenylalanine. Here the CDR3 DNA is all that survives: 45 bases in frame from base 1.

For repertoire sequencing, TCR beta CDR3 regions were amplified from RNA transcripts. The first round of RT-PCR was done with HTBI primers and the Qiagen OneStep RT-PCR kit, and was followed by a second round of multiplex PCR, then size selection and purification. Libraries were sequenced paired-end with 100 bp reads on an Illumina HiSeq2000. The paper's data handling went like this. Reads were processed with SOAPnuke, discarding reads with adapters, uncalled bases, mean Phred below 15, or no exact constant-primer or identifier match. High-quality paired reads were merged with COPE v1.2.5. Each unique nucleotide sequence was treated as a clonotype, and MiTCR v1.1 was used to align the clonotypes to the IMGT TRB V, D and J references. The analysis was limited to V-J combinations with a frequency above 0.0001, which together covered 99.2% of repertoires. A TCR clonal expansion and chaos score per V-J combination was defined as the ratio of F50 clonal expansion to chaos observed in the TCRdist matrix. Welch's t-statistics and random forest were used to reduce the features to approximately 13 V-J combinations, which were then used as input to a naive Bayes classifier. The Morisita-Horn index was used to measure how similar the thyroid and blood repertoires were. TCRdb reworked the public reads: Q25 trimming with fastp, MiXCR clone assembly, productive beta chains retained. Identical CDR3 proteins give one entry, which carries the most common genes and DNA. TCRdb's processing, not the authors' own work, is the source of the V and J calls. Here the sample has about 740,000 distinct CDR3 sequences; approximately 40% occur a single time. The ten largest clones take up roughly 46% of the sample.

This record belongs to a study of Graves' ophthalmopathy and Graves' hyperthyroidism (dated by TCRdb to 2016 to 2019). Regarding the study in general: Peripheral blood was collected before any treatment was given, at the time of initial diagnosis. Following sample collection, hyperthyroidism patients were given methimazole at a starting dose of 30 mg daily, and ophthalmopathy patients were given high-dose intravenous methylprednisolone. The independent validation cohort included around 19 hyperthyroidism patients plus 17 patients who later progressed from hyperthyroidism to ophthalmopathy. In over 5 hyperthyroidism patients, the T-cell repertoire of thyroid tissue was compared with the T-cell repertoire of blood. In total, some 130 blood samples were TCR-sequenced: approximately 42 ophthalmopathy, some 75 hyperthyroidism and about 17 hyperthyroidism-to-ophthalmopathy patients. To explore V-J signatures that separate ophthalmopathy from hyperthyroidism, a discovery set of more than 95 patients was enrolled, consisting of more than 40 with ophthalmopathy and around 60 with stable hyperthyroidism. The study used TCR beta repertoire signatures to distinguish Graves' ophthalmopathy from Graves' hyperthyroidism and to predict progression to ophthalmopathy. Broad study findings and their caveats: Among expanded thyroid clonotypes with frequency above 0.001, most also showed up in blood, which suggests that blood repertoires may reflect the thyroid immune response. Sample size was not statistically predetermined, and group allocation was not concealed from the investigators. In validation, the model predicted ophthalmopathy progression with 70.59% sensitivity and roughly 72% specificity; more than ten predicted patients were CT-confirmed with GO in a median of about 6.1 months. The 13-signature model separated ophthalmopathy from stable hyperthyroidism with 85% to 90% sensitivity and approximately 81% specificity in cross-validation, and 80%/75% in the test set.

The sequence was collected from an adult man with Graves' ophthalmopathy. What was sequenced was peripheral blood. Rearrangement joined TRBV7-6 to TRBJ2-7, with the D gene not confidently named. The base sequence is TGTGCCAGCGGCTTAGAAGTTAGTCCTTATTACGAGCAGTACTTC. It specifies CASGLEVSPYYEQYF.